The 26 T cell receptor beta chains below all came from one sample that was sequenced in a study of T cells expressing NK-cell markers. Reanalyzing the 5' RACE reads, TCRdb keeps one entry per CDR3 protein, without DNA. In total, the table holds about 150,000 distinct CDR3 sequences. Sample: blood T cells: a sorted CD56 or NKG2C T cell subset, CD4+ or CD8+ T cells, or bulk PBMC T cells (not recorded which). The receptors shown here come from a woman between 50 and 59 years old in good health.

The chain combines TRBV5-4 with TRBJ2-1. This CDR3 has 12 residues. Germline CDR1 reads SGHNT; CDR2 reads YYREEE (reference sequence). CDR3: CVWRESFNEQFF.

V gene TRBV27 combines with J gene TRBJ2-3; TCRdb outputs TRBD2, but without DNA this stays unchecked. The CDR3 runs to 15 residues. CDR1 and CDR2 from the germline V gene are MNHEY and SMNVEV (reference sequence). CDR3: CASKHYGGGTDTQYF.

The gene calls are TRBV16 and TRBJ2-7; TCRdb selects TRBD1, and the lack of DNA leaves this call unchecked. Germline CDR1 is KGHSY and CDR2 is FQNENV. This CDR3 contains 15 residues. CDR3 amino acids: CASSPFGQGDYEQYF. The variable domain in full, with the rest retrieved from reference TRBV16 and TRBJ2-7, is GEEVAQTPKHLVRGEGQKAKLYCAPIKGHSYVFWYQQVLKNEFKFLISFQNENVFDETGMPKERFSAKCLPNSPCSLEIQATKLEDSAVYFCASSPFGQGDYEQYFGPGTRLTVT.

The CDR3 loop is CASSLSRGLDTEAFF. The chain recombines TRBV12-3 or TRBV12-4 with TRBJ1-1; the TCRdb D gene call, TRBD1, has no DNA to confirm it. The CDR3 length is 15 residues.

This chain connects TRBV9 to TRBJ2-1. The CDR3 loop spans 14 amino acids. Germline CDR1 reads SGDLS; CDR2 reads YYNGEE. The CDR3 protein is CASSDSKSYNEQFF. Full variable domain (missing parts from reference TRBV9 and TRBJ2-1): DSGVTQTPKHLITATGQRVTLRCSPRSGDLSVYWYQQSLDQGLQFLIQYYNGEERAKGNILERFSAQQFPDLHSELNLSSLELGDSALYFCASSDSKSYNEQFFGPGTRLTVL.

The gene calls are TRBV20-1 and TRBJ2-7; without DNA, the TCRdb call of TRBD1 cannot be checked. This CDR3 region has 16 residues. Looked up from germline, CDR1 is DFQATT and CDR2 is SNEGSKA (reference sequence). The CDR3 reads CSARDSLRQSSYEQYF.

The chain recombines TRBV27 with TRBJ2-3; the D call from TCRdb, TRBD1, cannot be confirmed without DNA. The CDR3 totals 15 residues. Germline assignment: CDR1 MNHEY and CDR2 SMNVEV (reference sequence). The CDR3 loop is CASTTIGQLTDTQYF.

The chain combines TRBV7-9 with TRBJ2-1; lacking DNA, the TRBD2 call made by TCRdb goes unchecked. Per the germline V gene, CDR1 is SEHNR and CDR2 is FQNEAQ (reference sequence). The CDR3 has 15 amino acids. The CDR3 region is CASSLGLAGPNEQFF. Supplemented by reference TRBV7-9 and TRBJ2-1, the full variable domain reads DTGVSQNPRHKITKRGQNVTFRCDPISEHNRLYWYRQTLGQGPEFLTYFQNEAQLEKSRLLSDRFSAERPKGSFSTLEIQRTEQGDSAMYLCASSLGLAGPNEQFFGPGTRLTVL.

This sequence joins TRBV7-8 and TRBJ2-7. In germline, CDR1 is SGHVS, CDR2 FQNEAQ. CDR3 length equals 12 residues. The CDR3 here is CASSFRQYEQYF. Full variable domain (remainder filled in from reference TRBV7-8 and TRBJ2-7): GAGVSQSPRYKVAKRGQDVALRCDPISGHVSLFWYQQALGQGPEFLTYFQNEAQLDKSGLPSDRFFAERPEGSVSTLKIQRTQQEDSAVYLCASSFRQYEQYFGPGTRLTVT.

This rearrangement joins TRBV5-1 to TRBJ2-3; TCRdb's assignment of TRBD2 cannot be checked, as there is no DNA. The CDR3 length is 14 residues. Germline values: CDR1 SGHRS, CDR2 YFSETQ. The CDR3 sequence is CASSAVGPLDTQYF.

The CDR3 protein is CASSEGKQSADEKLFF. The chain couples TRBV2 to TRBJ1-4. There are 16 residues in the CDR3. The germline V gene encodes CDR1 SNHLY and CDR2 FYNNEI.

The rearrangement links TRBV1 to TRBJ2-5; checking the TCRdb D call of TRBD2 is not possible without DNA. TRBV1 is termed a pseudogene. There are 17 residues in the CDR3. CDR3 region: CTSSQDRIAGVRETQYF.

V gene TRBV12-3 or TRBV12-4 combines with J gene TRBJ2-3; TCRdb reports TRBD1, a call that lacks DNA to check it against. There are 16 residues in the CDR3. The CDR3 is CASSLGGVRRTDTQYF.

The rearrangement joins TRBV7-6 to TRBJ2-7; there is no DNA to check the TCRdb D call of TRBD1. Germline lookup yields CDR1 SGHVS and CDR2 FNYEAQ. The CDR3 loop spans 14 amino acids. The CDR3 region is CASSPGQGIHEQYF.

This CDR3 is CASRQGLADTGELFF. This rearrangement joins TRBV7-9 to TRBJ2-2; no DNA is available, so the TRBD2 call from TCRdb remains unchecked. This CDR3 contains 15 residues. Per germline, CDR1 SEHNR and CDR2 FQNEAQ (reference sequence).

The chain combines TRBV27 with TRBJ2-2; without DNA, the TCRdb call of TRBD1 cannot be checked. Germline values: CDR1 MNHEY, CDR2 SMNVEV (reference sequence). The CDR3 consists of 16 residues. CDR3 in amino acids: CASSFLGTTNTGELFF.

The chain uses TRBV6-1 and TRBJ2-1; TCRdb lists TRBD2, though no DNA is available to test this call. CDR1 and CDR2 (germline): MNHNS, SASEGT. CDR3 size: 15 residues. CDR3 loop: CASSDGTSESNEQFF.

J is TRBJ1-3 and V is TRBV19. Per the germline V gene, CDR1 is LNHDA and CDR2 is SQIVND (reference sequence). The CDR3 extends over 15 amino acids. The CDR3 protein is CASSMGQGSGNTIYF.

The chain is built from TRBV5-1 and TRBJ2-3; TCRdb selects TRBD2, and the lack of DNA leaves this call unchecked. CDR1 SGHRS and CDR2 YFSETQ come from the germline V gene. CDR3 length: 16 residues. CDR3 region: CASSGSGSTSTDTQYF. Full variable domain (rest looked up from reference TRBV5-1 and TRBJ2-3): KAGVTQTPRYLIKTRGQQVTLSCSPISGHRSVSWYQQTPGQGLQFLFEYFSETQRNKGNFPGRFSGRQFSNSRSEMNVSTLELGDSALYLCASSGSGSTSTDTQYFGPGTRLTVL.

This chain links TRBV7-9 with TRBJ2-1; the TRBD2 assignment by TCRdb is unverifiable without DNA. CDR3 length: 12 residues. Germline CDR1 reads SEHNR; CDR2 reads FQNEAQ (reference sequence). CDR3 amino acids: CASKTLAHEQFF.

The V call is TRBV2, the J call TRBJ2-1; TCRdb returns TRBD2, unconfirmable since there is no DNA. Germline loops: CDR1 SNHLY, CDR2 FYNNEI. This CDR3 contains 13 residues. The chain's CDR3 is CASRALAGVEQFF.

V and J are TRBV27 and TRBJ2-5. The germline V gene has CDR1 MNHEY and CDR2 SMNVEV (reference sequence). CDR3 length: 14 residues. The CDR3 loop is CASSYSGIGETQYF.

The J gene is TRBJ2-1, the V gene TRBV27; the D gene TCRdb calls, TRBD1, cannot be checked with no DNA. The CDR3 consists of 14 residues. Per germline, CDR1 MNHEY and CDR2 SMNVEV (reference sequence). This CDR3 is CASSSPPMGGEQFF.

The CDR3 reads CASSWTTGPTNEQFF. The chain couples TRBV5-1 to TRBJ2-1; TCRdb selects TRBD1, and the lack of DNA leaves this call unchecked. The CDR3 is 15 residues long. CDR1 and CDR2 from the germline V gene are SGHRS and YFSETQ.

J is TRBJ2-3 and V is TRBV20-1; the TCRdb call, TRBD1, lacks DNA for checking. Per the germline V gene, CDR1 is DFQATT and CDR2 is SNEGSKA (reference sequence). The CDR3 has 16 amino acids. CDR3 protein: CSAGGSGPYGTDTQYF.

V gene TRBV10-2 combines with J gene TRBJ2-3; TCRdb's D call of TRBD1 is untestable without DNA. Germline values: CDR1 WSHSY, CDR2 SAAADI. The CDR3 has 16 amino acids. The chain's CDR3 is CASSGDRGLSTDTQYF.